Listed here are 32 T cell receptor beta chains from one sample, sequenced in a study of cytomegalovirus exposure and HLA in healthy donors. The PCR used 60 Vbeta and 13 Jbeta primers. Measured with immunoSEQ multiplex PCR; TCRdb has only the in-frame clones, and not every one. The sample includes more than 100,000 clones, 60% to 85% of them seen just once. The sample was PBMCs. The receptor source for this set is a woman aged 18-35 years in good health and CMV-seronegative.

The genes are TRBV27 and TRBJ1-1; D remains ambiguous. The CDR3 loop spans 13 amino acids. Trimming pared 2 bases from V and 3 bases from J, leaving 7 bases between. The germline V gene encodes CDR1 MNHEY and CDR2 SMNVEV (reference sequence). The CDR3 region has the DNA TGTGCCAGCAGTTTAGCTCGCGACACTGAAGCTTTCTTT. It is translated as CASSLARDTEAFF.

J is TRBJ1-1 and V is TRBV9; a possible D gene is TRBD1 (6 bases). CDR1 is SGDLS, CDR2 YYNGEE, per germline. This CDR3 is 15 amino acids long. With 4 bases removed from V and 1 base from J, the gap between germline ends came to 14 bases. CDR3 loop: CASSTWTVENTEAFF. CDR3 sequence (DNA): TGTGCCAGCAGCACCTGGACAGTAGAGAACACTGAAGCTTTCTTT.

The J gene is TRBJ2-1, the V gene TRBV9, with TRBD2 as a possible D gene (6 bases). V was shortened by 2 bases and J by 10 bases, with 13 bases between the two germline ends. CDR1 SGDLS and CDR2 YYNGEE come from the germline V gene. The length of the CDR3 is 13 residues. The CDR3 loop is CASSVRYGGEQFF. For the CDR3, the DNA is TGTGCCAGCAGCGTGCGATATGGGGGGGAGCAGTTCTTC. Supplemented by reference TRBV9 and TRBJ2-1, the full variable domain reads DSGVTQTPKHLITATGQRVTLRCSPRSGDLSVYWYQQSLDQGLQFLIQYYNGEERAKGNILERFSAQQFPDLHSELNLSSLELGDSALYFCASSVRYGGEQFFGPGTRLTVL.

The chain couples TRBV7-9 to TRBJ1-3; D not certain. The V gene lost 4 bases and the J gene lost 2 bases, with 9 bases spanning the gap. The germline gives CDR1 SEHNR, CDR2 FQNEAQ (reference sequence). The CDR3 has 14 residues. CDR3 residues: CASSSPRAGNTIYF. CDR3 bases: TGTGCCAGCAGCTCCCCTCGGGCTGGAAACACCATATATTTT.

V and J are TRBV19 and TRBJ2-3; 7 bases are a match to TRBD1. V lost 6 bases to trimming and J lost 4 bases; unmatched junction nucleotides: 4. Per germline, CDR1 LNHDA and CDR2 SQIVND (reference sequence). The CDR3 has 13 residues. The CDR3 loop is CASSLQGADTQYF. CDR3 DNA: TGTGCCAGTAGCCTGCAGGGGGCAGATACGCAGTATTTT.

The gene calls are TRBV5-4 and TRBJ1-5; D ambiguous. V was cut by 2 bases and J by 5 bases, with 11 bases left in between. This CDR3 comprises 14 residues. From germline, CDR1 is SGHNT and CDR2 YYREEE (reference sequence). Written as DNA, the CDR3 is TGTGCCAGCAGCTTTCCGGGAACGGATCAGCCCCAGCATTTT. It is translated as CASSFPGTDQPQHF.

This clone was counted only a few times. V gene TRBV5-1 combines with J gene TRBJ1-1, with D tentatively TRBD1 (5 bases). CDR1 and CDR2 (germline): SGHRS, YFSETQ. This CDR3 is 16 amino acids long. The V end was cut by 7 bases, the J end by 0 bases, with 19 bases between. The CDR3 DNA is TGCGCCAGCTCAACTGATGGAGGGGTGATGAACACTGAAGCTTTCTTT. It translates to CASSTDGGVMNTEAFF.

The rearrangement joins TRBV4-2 to TRBJ2-3, with D unclear. This CDR3 spans 14 amino acids. CDR1 and CDR2 (germline): LGHNA, YNFKEQ. V lost 0 bases, J lost 0 bases, and 4 bases lay in between. The CDR3 DNA reads as TGTGCCAGCAGCCAAGACGGGAGCACAGATACGCAGTATTTT. The encoded protein is CASSQDGSTDTQYF.

V is TRBV7-8 and J is TRBJ1-1, with 7 bases identical to TRBD1. This CDR3 is built from 16 residues. Germline values: CDR1 SGHVS, CDR2 FQNEAQ. The ends lost 5 bases at V and 7 bases at J; junction bases unmatched: 16. The DNA for the CDR3 is TGTGCCAGCAGCCACTATCGGATGGGACAGCCAGGTGAAGCTTTCTTT. This encodes CASSHYRMGQPGEAFF.

Here the CDR3 DNA reads TGTGCCAGCAGCAAGAGATTGGAGGGCTACACCTTC. It specifies CASSKRLEGYTF. The V gene is TRBV7-8, the J gene TRBJ1-2; D unclear. The CDR3 covers 12 residues. CDR1 is SGHVS, CDR2 FQNEAQ, per germline. The germline V and J ends were trimmed by 5 bases and 8 bases, with 12 bases remaining between them.

V is TRBV14 and J is TRBJ1-1; unclear D gene. Germline V gene data show CDR1 as SGHDN and CDR2 as FVKESK. V was shortened by 1 base and J by 10 bases, with 22 bases between the two germline ends. This CDR3 is 16 amino acids long. The CDR3 nucleotides are TGTGCCAGCAGCCAAGCTACCCAGTACCGACACCAGGCAGCTTTCTTT. This sequence encodes CASSQATQYRHQAAFF.

The V and J genes are TRBV19 and TRBJ2-3; 9 nucleotides agree with TRBD2. Germline-derived CDR1 and CDR2 are LNHDA and SQIVND (reference sequence). The CDR3 is made up of 15 amino acids. J was trimmed by 6 bases and V by 5 bases; bases with no gene match: 9. CDR3 protein: CASSVPTSGGDTQYF. In nucleotides, the CDR3 is TGTGCCAGTAGTGTCCCGACTAGCGGAGGGGATACGCAGTATTTT.

The rearrangement uses TRBV11-2 and TRBJ1-3, with D possibly matching TRBD1 (6 bases). Germline CDR1 and CDR2: SGHAT and FQNNGV. The CDR3 sequence is 16 residues long. Trimming took 8 bases from V and 3 from J, leaving 20 bases between them. CDR3 region: CASAGRGRFYGNTIYF. CDR3 in DNA: TGTGCCAGCGCGGGCAGGGGCCGTTTTTATGGAAACACCATATATTTT. The full variable domain, completed using reference TRBV11-2 and TRBJ1-3, is EAGVAQSPRYKIIEKRQSVAFWCNPISGHATLYWYQQILGQGPKLLIQFQNNGVVDDSQLPKDRFSAERLKGVDSTLKIQPAKLEDSAVYLCASAGRGRFYGNTIYFGEGSWLTVV.

This clone was observed a few times. Different DNA sequences within this sample yield the same CDR3. The chain is built from TRBV5-1 and TRBJ1-4; D unresolved. Trimming took off 1 base at V and 5 bases at J, with 12 bases between the two ends. Germline CDR1 SGHRS, CDR2 YFSETQ. This CDR3 is built from 15 residues. CDR3 region: CASSLSASGNEKLFF. The CDR3 DNA reads as TGCGCCAGCAGCTTGTCAGCCTCAGGAAATGAAAAACTGTTTTTT.

This sequence joins TRBV5-6 and TRBJ2-1; possibly TRBD2 for D (6 bases). The CDR3 covers 18 residues. The germline V gene encodes CDR1 SGHDT and CDR2 YYEEEE. The V end was cut by 0 bases, the J end by 0 bases, with 16 bases between. The CDR3 is CASSLGGAGTDSYNEQFF. The CDR3 region has the DNA TGTGCCAGCAGCTTGGGGGGTGCCGGGACTGACTCCTACAATGAGCAGTTCTTC.

V gene TRBV5-4 combines with J gene TRBJ1-2; D might be TRBD1 (6 bases). There are 16 residues in the CDR3. CDR1 and CDR2 (germline): SGHNT, YYREEE (reference sequence). Trimming removed 3 bases from V and 1 base from J, with 16 bases in between. In nucleotides, the CDR3 is TGTGCCAGCAGCTGGGTCACAGGGAGCGGTAACTATGGCTACACCTTC. It specifies CASSWVTGSGNYGYTF.

The chain recombines TRBV15 with TRBJ1-2, with 9 positions matching TRBD1. Losses at the gene ends were 1 base for V and 8 bases for J; bases not matched to a gene: 5. Germline CDR1 and CDR2: LNHNV and YYDKDF (reference sequence). CDR3 length: 14 residues. The CDR3 loop is CATSRADRGFGYTF. CDR3 nucleotide sequence: TGTGCCACCAGCAGAGCGGACAGGGGTTTCGGCTACACCTTC.

The chain combines TRBV5-6 with TRBJ1-1, with D perhaps matching TRBD1 (5 bases). The CDR3 totals 16 residues. With 4 bases removed from V and 4 bases from J, the gap between germline ends came to 20 bases. Germline CDR1 SGHDT, CDR2 YYEEEE. The CDR3 here is CASSLGVGQESTEAFF. CDR3 bases: TGTGCCAGCAGCCTAGGGGTAGGGCAGGAGTCCACTGAAGCTTTCTTT.

This clone appeared once. The V and J genes are TRBV20-1 and TRBJ2-5; no firm D call. The length of the CDR3 is 11 residues. Germline V gene data show CDR1 as DFQATT and CDR2 as SNEGSKA (reference sequence). Trimming took 3 bases from V and 5 from J, leaving 7 bases between them. CDR3 DNA sequence: TGCAGTGCTAGCTCCAGGGAGACCCAGTACTTC. Encoded protein: CSASSRETQYF.

The chain employs TRBV2 and TRBJ2-3; 10 bases align to TRBD2. The J segment lost 0 bases and the V segment lost 8 bases, leaving 20 bases of the junction unmatched. The CDR3 has 20 residues. The V gene's germline CDR1 is SNHLY and CDR2 FYNNEI. For the CDR3, the DNA is TGTGCCAGCCCAGCCAGCCGGACTAGCGGAGACCCCTCTAGCACAGATACGCAGTATTTT. This sequence encodes CASPASRTSGDPSSTDTQYF.

The rearrangement joins TRBV10-2 to TRBJ1-4, with 9 positions matching TRBD1. CDR1 is WSHSY and CDR2 is SAAADI in the germline V gene. The CDR3 consists of 14 residues. Trimming removed 6 bases from V and 4 bases from J; junction bases left unmatched: 3. CDR3 nucleotides: TGCGCCAGCAGCTGGACAGGGGATAATGAAAAACTGTTTTTT. It translates to CASSWTGDNEKLFF.

The V gene is TRBV5-1, the J gene TRBJ2-7; TRBD2 might be the D (5 bases). The CDR3 spans 13 residues. V was shortened by 2 bases and J by 3 bases, with 9 bases between the two germline ends. Germline CDR1 is SGHRS and CDR2 is YFSETQ. In DNA, the CDR3 is TGCGCCAGCAGCTTAGCGGCCTTCTACGAGCAGTACTTC. Protein product: CASSLAAFYEQYF.

This clone was picked up many times. The chain carries TRBV6-1 and TRBJ1-1; no definite D call. Germline assignment: CDR1 MNHNS and CDR2 SASEGT. The V end was cut by 5 bases, the J end by 2 bases, with 12 bases between. This CDR3 has 14 residues. The CDR3 protein is CASSPLRENTEAFF. The CDR3, as DNA: TGTGCCAGCAGTCCTTTGAGGGAAAACACTGAAGCTTTCTTT.

The chain joins TRBV13 to TRBJ2-1, with 11 bases matching TRBD2. CDR1 and CDR2 (germline): PRHDT, FYEKMQ (reference sequence). The CDR3 is made up of 16 amino acids. V trimming: 3 bases; J trimming: 2 bases; junction bases outside the gene matches: 3. CDR3: CASSLTTSGAYNEQFF. The CDR3 DNA follows: TGTGCCAGCAGCTTGACGACTAGCGGGGCCTACAATGAGCAGTTCTTC.

The chain recombines TRBV4-1 with TRBJ1-2, with TRBD1 matching over 8 bases. V lost 2 bases, J lost 4 bases, and 12 bases stayed unmatched. The CDR3 loop spans 17 amino acids. Germline V gives CDR1 MGHRA, CDR2 YSYEKL. This chain's CDR3 is CASSQLTGAGPVYGYTF. DNA for the CDR3: TGCGCCAGCAGCCAATTGACAGGGGCCGGGCCCGTCTATGGCTACACCTTC.

The CDR3 loop is CASSLVLEQYF. DNA for the CDR3: TGTGCCAGCAGCTTAGTCCTCGAGCAGTACTTC. The chain has TRBV7-8 and TRBJ2-7; D unclear. Trimming removed 1 base from V and 6 bases from J, with 4 bases in between. Per the germline V gene, CDR1 is SGHVS and CDR2 is FQNEAQ. The CDR3 extends over 11 amino acids.

Written as DNA, the CDR3 is TGTGCCAGCAGGTACAGGGAACTCATCCCGGAGCTGTTTTTT. Protein: CASRYRELIPELFF. The V call is TRBV2, the J call TRBJ2-2; maybe TRBD1 (6 bases). The germline V and J ends were trimmed by 6 bases and 10 bases, with 18 bases remaining between them. Germline lookup yields CDR1 SNHLY and CDR2 FYNNEI. There are 14 residues in the CDR3. Supplemented by reference TRBV2 and TRBJ2-2, the full variable domain reads EPEVTQTPSHQVTQMGQEVILRCVPISNHLYFYWYRQILGQKVEFLVSFYNNEISEKSEIFDDQFSVERPDGSNFTLKIRSTKLEDSAMYFCASRYRELIPELFFGEGSRLTVL.

This rearrangement joins TRBV10-3 to TRBJ1-1; 9 positions match TRBD1. CDR1 and CDR2 from the germline V gene are ENHRY and SYGVKD. With 2 bases clipped from V and 5 bases from J, the junction kept 9 bases outside the gene matches. The CDR3 runs 16 residues. The CDR3 DNA is TGTGCCATCAGTGAGATGGACAGGGGAATTTCGACTGAAGCTTTCTTT. This encodes CAISEMDRGISTEAFF.

This chain links TRBV30 with TRBJ2-7, with D uncertain. Looked up from germline, CDR1 is GTSNPN and CDR2 is SVGIG (reference sequence). This CDR3 spans 15 amino acids. V shed 3 bases and J shed 3 bases, with 18 bases lying between them. Here the CDR3 DNA reads TGTGCCTGGAGGGGCCAAGGAAACGAAAACTACGAGCAGTACTTC. Its protein is CAWRGQGNENYEQYF.

V usage is TRBV25-1 and J usage is TRBJ2-3; 9 bases align to TRBD1. The germline V gene encodes CDR1 MGHDK and CDR2 SYGVNS. The CDR3 runs to 12 residues. J was trimmed by 9 bases and V by 6 bases; bases with no gene match: 4. CDR3 coding DNA: TGTGCCAGCAGAGTGACAGGGGGAACGCAGTATTTT. Translating it yields CASRVTGGTQYF.

The chain joins TRBV27 to TRBJ2-7; tentatively, D is TRBD1 (5 bases). Germline V lookup: CDR1 MNHEY, CDR2 SMNVEV (reference sequence). This CDR3 spans 14 amino acids. Trimming took off 0 bases at V and 2 bases at J, with 8 bases between the two ends. CDR3 residues: CASSLSKGAYEQYF. The CDR3 nucleotides are TGTGCCAGCAGTTTATCCAAAGGGGCCTACGAGCAGTACTTC.

The rearrangement joins TRBV13 to TRBJ2-7; tentative D call: TRBD2 (5 bases). Germline lookup yields CDR1 PRHDT and CDR2 FYEKMQ (reference sequence). Trimming left V 0 bases short and J 6 bases short, with 12 bases between. The CDR3 consists of 14 residues. DNA of the CDR3: TGTGCCAGCAGCTTAGGTGAGACTATCCTCGAGCAGTACTTC. Its translation: CASSLGETILEQYF.